The 9 T cell receptor beta chains below were found in one sample sequenced in a study of T cells after yellow fever vaccination. TCRdb independently ran MiXCR on the 5' RACE reads; one entry per CDR3 protein. The data hold roughly 170,000 distinct CDR3 sequences, with approximately 6.2% observed a single time. The material was CD4+ T cells sorted from PBMCs, obtained on the day of the first yellow fever vaccination. The source of these receptors is a man between 18 and 35 years old who received the YFV17D yellow fever vaccine.

This clonotype was seen a handful of times. The chain combines TRBV7-2 with TRBJ2-1; perhaps D is TRBD1 or TRBD2 (5 bases each). V lost 3 bases, J lost 9 bases, and 21 bases lay in between. Germline CDR1 is SGHTA and CDR2 is FQGNSA. The CDR3 consists of 16 residues. CDR3 coding DNA: TGTGCCAGCAGCTTGGGTGGGGGAAAGGCTAGCTCTGAGCAGTTCTTC. Amino acids: CASSLGGGKASSEQFF.

The chain employs TRBV5-4 and TRBJ2-5, with D perhaps TRBD1 (6 bases). The V end lost 7 bases, the J end lost 4 bases, and 17 bases lay between the germline ends. The CDR3 loop spans 14 amino acids. From germline, CDR1 is SGHNT and CDR2 YYREEE (reference sequence). The CDR3 bases are TGTGCCAGCGGCCCCGGACAGCCACGAGAGACCCAGTACTTC. It yields the protein CASGPGQPRETQYF.

This clonotype was counted at least ten times. The V call is TRBV7-9, the J call TRBJ2-7, with D unresolved. V was trimmed by 2 bases and J by 4 bases, leaving 12 bases between them. Germline lookup yields CDR1 SEHNR and CDR2 FQNEAQ (reference sequence). There are 14 residues in the CDR3. The CDR3 DNA reads TGTGCCAGCAGCTTAAGGGCGGATTATTACGAGCAGTACTTC. This codes for CASSLRADYYEQYF.

This clonotype was recorded many times. The chain combines TRBV7-3 with TRBJ2-1, with D perhaps TRBD2 (6 bases). V was trimmed by 0 bases and J by 6 bases, leaving 15 bases between them. Germline CDR1 and CDR2: SGHTA and FQGTGA. The CDR3 sequence is 16 residues long. The CDR3 here is CASSLTGGVLVNEQFF. The CDR3 DNA is TGTGCCAGCAGCTTAACAGGCGGGGTCTTGGTCAATGAGCAGTTCTTC.

The genes are TRBV12-3 or TRBV12-4 and TRBJ2-1; D is perhaps TRBD1 (7 bases). CDR3 length: 15 residues. V was shortened by 6 bases and J by 4 bases, with 16 bases between the two germline ends. This CDR3 reads CASRPWAGGYNEQFF. The CDR3, as DNA: TGTGCCAGCAGGCCTTGGGCAGGGGGGTACAATGAGCAGTTCTTC.

The chain couples TRBV19 to TRBJ2-3; possible D gene TRBD2, 5 bases. V was shortened by 7 bases and J by 0 bases, with 11 bases between the two germline ends. The germline V gene encodes CDR1 LNHDA and CDR2 SQIVND (reference sequence). This CDR3 has 14 amino acids. CDR3 region: CASTSDFSTDTQYF. Here the CDR3 DNA reads TGTGCCAGTACCTCGGACTTTAGCACAGATACGCAGTATTTT.

This clonotype has at least ten counts. The genes are TRBV20-1 and TRBJ1-2; D might be TRBD1 (5 bases). This CDR3 is 11 amino acids long. The V gene's germline CDR1 is DFQATT and CDR2 SNEGSKA (reference sequence). With 2 bases removed from V and 7 bases from J, the gap between germline ends came to 8 bases. The CDR3 DNA sequence: TGCAGTGCTAGAAATCAGGGTGGCTACACCTTC. This sequence encodes CSARNQGGYTF.

The table lists this clonotype with many counts. The chain couples TRBV20-1 to TRBJ1-1; TRBD1 aligns across 7 bases. The CDR3 sequence is 15 residues long. Germline CDR1 and CDR2: DFQATT and SNEGSKA (reference sequence). V was pared by 7 bases and J by 0 bases, with 11 bases of the junction left unmatched. CDR3 DNA sequence: TGCAGTGTCCCGGGACAGAGTATCATGAACACTGAAGCTTTCTTT. Its translation: CSVPGQSIMNTEAFF.

Only a few counts were recorded for this clonotype. This chain uses TRBV5-1 with TRBJ2-3; D unclear. Germline V gene data show CDR1 as SGHRS and CDR2 as YFSETQ. The ends were cut back, 1 base at V and 6 bases at J, with 18 bases in the middle. This CDR3 is 16 amino acids long. The CDR3 DNA follows: TGCGCCAGCAGCTTGCTCGGCCTGGGGTTTGGTGATACGCAGTATTTT. Its translation: CASSLLGLGFGDTQYF.